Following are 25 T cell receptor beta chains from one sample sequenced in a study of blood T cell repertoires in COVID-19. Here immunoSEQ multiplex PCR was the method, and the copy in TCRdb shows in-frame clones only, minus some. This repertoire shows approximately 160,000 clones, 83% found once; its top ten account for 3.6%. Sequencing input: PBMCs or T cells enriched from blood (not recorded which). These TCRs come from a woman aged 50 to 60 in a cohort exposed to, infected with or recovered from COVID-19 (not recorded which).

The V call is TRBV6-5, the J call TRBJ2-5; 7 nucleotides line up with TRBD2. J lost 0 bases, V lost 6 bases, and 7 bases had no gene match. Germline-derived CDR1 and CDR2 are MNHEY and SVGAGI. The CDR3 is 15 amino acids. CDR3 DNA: TGTGCCAGCAGGATAACACTAGCGCACCAAGAGACCCAGTACTTC. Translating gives CASRITLAHQETQYF.

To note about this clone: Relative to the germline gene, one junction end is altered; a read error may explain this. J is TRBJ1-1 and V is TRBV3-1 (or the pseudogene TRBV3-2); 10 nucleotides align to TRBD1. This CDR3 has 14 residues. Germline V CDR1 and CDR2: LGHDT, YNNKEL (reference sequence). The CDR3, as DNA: TGTGCCAGCAGCCACATGGGGACAGGGGCCGATGGAATCTTT. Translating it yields CASSHMGTGADGIF.

CDR3 amino acids: CASSPGTGRKLFF. The CDR3 DNA sequence: TGTGCCAGCAGTCCCGGGACAGGTCGAAAACTGTTTTTT. This rearrangement joins TRBV12-3 or TRBV12-4 to TRBJ1-4; 8 positions agree with TRBD1. CDR3 length: 13 residues. The V segment lost 5 bases and the J segment 10 bases; nucleotides outside the gene matches: 6.

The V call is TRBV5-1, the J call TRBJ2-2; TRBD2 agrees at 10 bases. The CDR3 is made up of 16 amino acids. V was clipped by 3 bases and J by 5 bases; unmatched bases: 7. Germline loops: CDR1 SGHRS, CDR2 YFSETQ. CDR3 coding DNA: TGCGCCAGCAGCTCATATAGCGGGAGGCGGACCGGGGAGCTGTTTTTT. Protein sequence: CASSSYSGRRTGELFF.

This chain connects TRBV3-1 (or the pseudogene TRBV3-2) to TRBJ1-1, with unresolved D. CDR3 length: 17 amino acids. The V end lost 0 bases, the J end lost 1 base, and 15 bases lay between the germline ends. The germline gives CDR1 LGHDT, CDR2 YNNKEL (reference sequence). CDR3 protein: CASSQDRRNPENTEAFF. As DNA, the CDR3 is TGTGCCAGCAGCCAAGACCGGAGAAATCCTGAGAACACTGAAGCTTTCTTT.

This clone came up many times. The CDR3 DNA reads TGTGCCAGCAGCCGTGAATGGCAGGGCGGCCAAGAGACCCAGTACTTC. As protein: CASSREWQGGQETQYF. The chain carries TRBV27 and TRBJ2-5, with D possibly being TRBD1 (5 bases). V shed 6 bases and J shed 1 base, with 18 bases lying between them. CDR1 and CDR2 (germline): MNHEY, SMNVEV (reference sequence). There are 16 residues in the CDR3.

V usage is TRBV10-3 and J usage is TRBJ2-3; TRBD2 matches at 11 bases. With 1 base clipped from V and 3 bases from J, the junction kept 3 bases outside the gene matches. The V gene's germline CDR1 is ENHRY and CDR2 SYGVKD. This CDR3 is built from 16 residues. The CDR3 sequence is CAISEYTSGSTDTQYF. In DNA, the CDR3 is TGTGCCATCAGTGAGTATACTAGCGGGAGTACAGATACGCAGTATTTT.

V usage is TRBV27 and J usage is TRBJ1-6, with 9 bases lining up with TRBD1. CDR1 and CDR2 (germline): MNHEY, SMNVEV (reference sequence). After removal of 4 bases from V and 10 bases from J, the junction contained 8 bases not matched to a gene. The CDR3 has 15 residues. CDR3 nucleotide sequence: TGTGCCAGCAGTTCGACCGGGACAGGGCGCTCACCCCTCCACTTT. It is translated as CASSSTGTGRSPLHF.

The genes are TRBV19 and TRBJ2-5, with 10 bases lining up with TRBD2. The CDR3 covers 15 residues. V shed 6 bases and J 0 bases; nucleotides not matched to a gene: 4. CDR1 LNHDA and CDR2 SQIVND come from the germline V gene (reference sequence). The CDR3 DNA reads TGTGCCAGTAGGCCTAGCGGGGGCCACCAAGAGACCCAGTACTTC. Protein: CASRPSGGHQETQYF.

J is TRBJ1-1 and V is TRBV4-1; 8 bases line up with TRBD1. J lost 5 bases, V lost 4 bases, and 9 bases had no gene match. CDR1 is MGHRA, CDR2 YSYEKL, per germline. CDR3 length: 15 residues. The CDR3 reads CASSPDQGALTEAFF. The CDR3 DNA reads TGCGCCAGCAGCCCGGACCAGGGGGCTCTTACTGAAGCTTTCTTT.

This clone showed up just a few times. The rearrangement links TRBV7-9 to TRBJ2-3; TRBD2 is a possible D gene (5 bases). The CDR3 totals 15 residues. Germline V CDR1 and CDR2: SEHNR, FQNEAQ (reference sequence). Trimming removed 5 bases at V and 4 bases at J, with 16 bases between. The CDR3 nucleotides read TGTGCCAGCAGCCGTGACCGGCTAGCATCAGATACGCAGTATTTT. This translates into CASSRDRLASDTQYF.

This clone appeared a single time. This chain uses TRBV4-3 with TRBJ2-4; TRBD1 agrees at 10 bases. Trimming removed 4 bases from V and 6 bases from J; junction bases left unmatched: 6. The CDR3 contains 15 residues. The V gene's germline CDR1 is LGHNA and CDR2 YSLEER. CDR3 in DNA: TGCGCCAGCAGCCCCAGCCGGGACAGGGGAAACATTCAGTACTTC. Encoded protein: CASSPSRDRGNIQYF.

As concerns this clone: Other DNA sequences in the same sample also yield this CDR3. CDR3 coding DNA: TGTGCCAGCAGTAATAACTACGAGCAGTACTTC. Translation: CASSNNYEQYF. This rearrangement joins TRBV6-5 to TRBJ2-7; D is undetermined. Germline V gene data show CDR1 as MNHEY and CDR2 as SVGAGI. V was shortened by 5 bases and J by 3 bases, with 5 bases between the two germline ends. The CDR3 spans 11 residues.

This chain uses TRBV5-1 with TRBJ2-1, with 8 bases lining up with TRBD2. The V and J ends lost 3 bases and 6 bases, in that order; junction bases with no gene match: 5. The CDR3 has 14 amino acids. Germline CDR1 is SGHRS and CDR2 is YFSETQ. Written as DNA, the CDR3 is TGCGCCAGCAGCTACTTTGGACTAGCCAATGAGCAGTTCTTC. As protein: CASSYFGLANEQFF.

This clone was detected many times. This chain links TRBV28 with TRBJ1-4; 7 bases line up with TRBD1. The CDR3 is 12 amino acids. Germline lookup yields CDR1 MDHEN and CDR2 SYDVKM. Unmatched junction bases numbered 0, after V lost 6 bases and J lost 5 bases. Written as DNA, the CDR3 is TGTGCCAGCAGGGGACAGAATGAAAAACTGTTTTTT. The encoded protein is CASRGQNEKLFF.

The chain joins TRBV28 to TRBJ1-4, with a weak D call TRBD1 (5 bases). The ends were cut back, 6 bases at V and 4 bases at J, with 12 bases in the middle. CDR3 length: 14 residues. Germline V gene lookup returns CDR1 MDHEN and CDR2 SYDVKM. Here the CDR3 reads CASSLDNRNEKLFF. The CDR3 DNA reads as TGTGCCAGCAGCCTGGACAATCGTAATGAAAAACTGTTTTTT.

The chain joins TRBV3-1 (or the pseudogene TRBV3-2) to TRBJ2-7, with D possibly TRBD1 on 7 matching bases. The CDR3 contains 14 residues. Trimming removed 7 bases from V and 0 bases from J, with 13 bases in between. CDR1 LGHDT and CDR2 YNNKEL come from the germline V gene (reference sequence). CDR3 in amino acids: CASTPGGSSYEQYF. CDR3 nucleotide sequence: TGTGCCAGCACCCCAGGGGGGAGCTCCTACGAGCAGTACTTC.

Written as DNA, the CDR3 is TGTGCCAGCTCACGAGATGGGCCAGGGGCCAGCAATCAGCCCCAGCATTTT. Its translation is CASSRDGPGASNQPQHF. This chain joins TRBV18 and TRBJ1-5; D might be TRBD1 (6 bases). Germline V CDR1 and CDR2: KGHSH, LQKENI. With 4 bases removed from V and 1 base from J, the gap between germline ends came to 17 bases. CDR3 length equals 17 residues.

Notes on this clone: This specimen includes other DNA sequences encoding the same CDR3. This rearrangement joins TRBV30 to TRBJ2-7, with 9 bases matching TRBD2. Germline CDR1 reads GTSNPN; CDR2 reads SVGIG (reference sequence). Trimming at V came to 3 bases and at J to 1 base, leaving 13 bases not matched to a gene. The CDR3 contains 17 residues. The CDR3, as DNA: TGTGCCTGGAGGGACGGGCGGGGGGGCCTCTTTTCCTACGAGCAGTACTTC. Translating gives CAWRDGRGGLFSYEQYF.

In DNA form, the CDR3 reads TGTGCCAGCAGCCCACTAACACTAGCGGTGAACACCGGGGAGCTGTTTTTT. This sequence encodes CASSPLTLAVNTGELFF. The V call is TRBV7-8, the J call TRBJ2-2; 8 bases line up with TRBD2. The germline V gene encodes CDR1 SGHVS and CDR2 FQNEAQ. The CDR3 covers 17 residues. The V segment lost 5 bases and the J segment 1 base; nucleotides outside the gene matches: 9.

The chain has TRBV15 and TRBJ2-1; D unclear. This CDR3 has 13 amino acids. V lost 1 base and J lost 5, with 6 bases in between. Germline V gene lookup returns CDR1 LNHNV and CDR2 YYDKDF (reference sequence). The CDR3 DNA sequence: TGTGCCACCAGCAGAGTAACAGACAATGAGCAGTTCTTC. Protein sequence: CATSRVTDNEQFF.

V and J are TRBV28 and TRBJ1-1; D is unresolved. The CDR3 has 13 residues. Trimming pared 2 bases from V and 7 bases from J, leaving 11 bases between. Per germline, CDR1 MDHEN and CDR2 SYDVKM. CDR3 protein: CASSLDIGGEAFF. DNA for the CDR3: TGTGCCAGCAGTTTAGATATCGGAGGTGAAGCTTTCTTT.

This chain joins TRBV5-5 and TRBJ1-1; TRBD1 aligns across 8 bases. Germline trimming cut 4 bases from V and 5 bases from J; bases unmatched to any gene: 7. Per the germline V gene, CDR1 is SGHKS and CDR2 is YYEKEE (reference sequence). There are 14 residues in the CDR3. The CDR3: CASSPQGAQTEAFF. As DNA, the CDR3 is TGTGCCAGCAGCCCGCAGGGGGCGCAGACTGAAGCTTTCTTT.

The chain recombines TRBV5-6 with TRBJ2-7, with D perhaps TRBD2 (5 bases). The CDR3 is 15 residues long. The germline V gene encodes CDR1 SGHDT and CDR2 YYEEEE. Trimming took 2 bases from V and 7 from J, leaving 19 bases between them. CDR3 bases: TGTGCCAGCAGCTTTTGGATTAGGACTCCAAGAGAGCAGTACTTC. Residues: CASSFWIRTPREQYF.

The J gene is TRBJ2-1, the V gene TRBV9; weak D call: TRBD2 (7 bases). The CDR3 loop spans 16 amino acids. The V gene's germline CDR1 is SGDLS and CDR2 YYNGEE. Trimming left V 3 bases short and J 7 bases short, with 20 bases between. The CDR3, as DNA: TGTGCCAGCAGCGCCGGCGGGGGAGGGGGGAGTAATGAGCAGTTCTTC. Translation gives CASSAGGGGGSNEQFF.